The sequence of this TCR beta chain was determined in a study of shared clonotypes between healthy human individuals. CD45RA+ naive and CD45RA-negative memory subsets were separated from CD4+ cells. Remarks on this clone: Other DNA sequences in the same sample also yield this CDR3.

TCRdb's copy holds only in-frame clones and misses some; the assay was immunoSEQ multiplex PCR. The top ten hold approximately 0.44% of the sample, which has over 1.5 million clones, under 99% seen once. Germline assignment: CDR1 SGHDT and CDR2 YYEEEE. V was shortened by 4 bases and J by 4 bases, with 11 bases between the two germline ends. The CDR3 totals 13 residues. The receptor comes from a young man in good health. The chain has TRBV5-6 and TRBJ1-2; maybe TRBD1 (5 bases). The sequenced sample was naive CD4+ T cells sorted from blood. Subset defined: CD45RA+ positively selected. In nucleotides, the CDR3 is TGTGCCAGCAGCCTTGGGGGGGGCTATGGCTACACCTTC. As protein: CASSLGGGYGYTF.